The entry below describes one T cell receptor beta chain. This specimen comes from a study of control samples from healthy donors and cancer patients. Libraries were prepared by immunoSEQ multiplex PCR; TCRdb keeps only in-frame clonotypes and omits some of them. The sample includes about 120,000 clones, approximately 88% seen only once; the top ten take less than 3.5%. Per the germline V gene, CDR1 is MNHEY and CDR2 is SVGEGT. The CDR3 consists of 17 residues. J lost 1 base, V lost 2 bases, and 8 bases had no gene match. The chain joins TRBV6-2 or TRBV6-3 to TRBJ1-1, with 9 bases lining up with TRBD1. The clonotype was recovered from a man aged 35 to 55 in good health. The sample was blood. In DNA form, the CDR3 reads TGTGCCAGCAGTTACCAGGGACAGGGCCTGGAGAACACTGAAGCTTTCTTT. Its translation is CASSYQGQGLENTEAFF.